This TCR beta chain appears in the sequencing data of a study of blood T cell repertoires in COVID-19. J gave up 4 bases and V 6 bases, and 9 bases lay outside the gene matches. Germline V gene sequence: CDR1 SNHLY, CDR2 FYNNEI. This CDR3 has 14 residues. Per the authors' pipeline: Cell counts per sample came from amplifying reference gene primers. Measured with immunoSEQ multiplex PCR; TCRdb has only the in-frame clones, and not every one. V, J and clone size are taken as reported in that table, and D and trimming were inferred from the DNA itself. The sample lists around 100,000 clones, just over 90% occurring once.

The chain carries TRBV2 and TRBJ2-7; TRBD1 matches 7 bases. The clonotype comes from a middle-aged man with active COVID-19. Sample: peripheral blood. The CDR3 spells CASSPTGTPYEQYF. The CDR3 coding sequence is TGTGCCAGCAGCCCGACAGGGACCCCTTACGAGCAGTACTTC.